These T cell receptor beta chains were read from a single sample in a study of cytomegalovirus exposure and HLA in healthy donors. Sequencing was performed with immunoSEQ multiplex PCR; in TCRdb, only in-frame clones are kept and a portion is missing. The sample lists under 200,000 clones, about 85% occurring once. The sample was PBMCs. These receptors were taken from a male donor in good health and CMV-seropositive. Both conserved end residues are part of each CDR3. A D gene is named only where the DNA matches it firmly. The size of a clone is reported for some rows only, either as once, few or many, or as a class for expanded clones.

D gene	clone size	V gene	J gene	CDR3 protein	CDR3 DNA
-	-	TRBV27	TRBJ2-1	CASSLLGARDNEQFF	TGTGCCAGCAGTTTACTGGGGGCGCGAGATAATGAGCAGTTCTTC
TRBD2	-	TRBV5-6	TRBJ2-1	CASSQNSGRGDEQFF	TGTGCCAGCAGCCAGAATAGCGGGAGAGGGGATGAGCAGTTCTTC
-	-	TRBV30	TRBJ1-2	CACEQGYGYTF	TGTGCCTGCGAGCAGGGCTATGGCTACACCTTC
-	-	TRBV6-5	TRBJ1-5	CASSSRTASNQPQHF	TGTGCCAGCAGTTCCAGGACAGCTAGCAATCAGCCCCAGCATTTT
TRBD1	-	TRBV7-2	TRBJ1-1	CASRLQGGIEAFF	TGTGCCAGCAGGTTACAGGGGGGCATTGAAGCTTTCTTT
TRBD2	-	TRBV15	TRBJ2-7	CATSSPGTSGYEQYF	TGTGCCACCAGCAGCCCCGGGACTAGCGGCTACGAGCAGTACTTC
-	-	TRBV5-8	TRBJ1-5	CASSLDGIPGPQHF	TGTGCCAGCAGCTTGGACGGAATCCCGGGGCCCCAGCATTTT
-	-	TRBV6-5	TRBJ2-1	CASRVGLYNEQFF	TGTGCCAGCAGGGTGGGGCTCTACAATGAGCAGTTCTTC
TRBD2	once	TRBV27	TRBJ2-4	CASSPGTSGKNIQYF	TGTGCCAGCAGCCCCGGGACTAGCGGAAAAAACATTCAGTACTTC
-	-	TRBV9	TRBJ2-3	CASSVASPDTQYF	TGTGCCAGCAGCGTAGCGTCCCCAGATACGCAGTATTTT
-	-	TRBV2	TRBJ1-2	CASSSTLGYTF	TGTGCCAGCAGTAGCACACTAGGCTACACCTTC
TRBD2	-	TRBV19	TRBJ2-1	CASSTSLDSGGPEFF	TGTGCCAGTAGTACCAGTCTCGATAGCGGGGGTCCTGAGTTCTTC
TRBD2	-	TRBV30	TRBJ2-3	CAWTGLAGSLGKDTQYF	TGTGCCTGGACTGGACTAGCGGGGTCCCTTGGGAAAGATACGCAGTATTTT
-	-	TRBV2	TRBJ2-3	CARTDLRPDTQYF	TGTGCCAGGACAGACCTTCGGCCAGATACGCAGTATTTT